This T cell receptor (beta chain) originates from a study of shared clonotypes between healthy human individuals (dated by TCRdb to the early 2020s). Study-level background: A few men and a couple of women, aged 18 to 49 years, made up the cohort. For each donor, CD4 naive and CD4 memory were each given three plates, CD8 naive was given two plates, and CD8 memory was given one plate. To estimate repertoire size and how much clonotype sharing occurs between individuals, the study deeply sequenced the blood TCR repertoires of five healthy adults. Libraries were prepared and TCR repertoires were sequenced by different laboratories using diverse techniques, in order to increase sequencing depth and limit assay-specific biases. Between about 0.8 and 9 billion PBMCs per donor were obtained by leukapheresis. General conclusions and limits of the study: Based on pairwise subsampling, the degree of clonotype sharing among donors was expected to be affected by sequencing depth. The genetic and exposure-history diversity represented was limited by the small number of donors. Naive subsets generally had larger estimated clonotype richness than memory subsets. Even with the large sequencing depth, rarefaction of the sorted-subset datasets indicated that sequencing was incomplete. Only blood was sampled, and tissue TCR repertoires likely differ from those in blood. Compared with non-shared clonotypes, clonotypes shared by all four sorted-subset donors had higher generation probabilities. Sharing across a handful of donors was observed for around 5% of naive CD4, over 3% of naive CD8, around 2.5% of memory CD4, and about 0.4% of memory CD8 clonotypes.

Using the deep immunoSEQ assay, TCR CDR3 regions were amplified from genomic DNA by multiplex PCR. For each cell subset, the extracted genomic DNA was distributed evenly across all wells of several immunoSEQ 96-well plates, and each plate served as one replicate. For sorted subsets, roughly 200 ng of genomic DNA, equivalent to 25,000 to 35,000 T cell genomes, went into each replicate PCR. The purified libraries were quantified using a Qubit 3.0 fluorometer, sized with a Bioanalyzer 2100, and then quantified again using the KAPA Library Quantification kit. Every immunoSEQ 96-well plate was sequenced on a separate single-read 150-cycle Illumina NextSeq 550 flow cell. The original methods were these. Because the immunoSEQ output included only junctional sequences and no quality scores, the filtering could not be the same as the filtering used for full-length reads. To assign V/J genes and CDR3, sequences were annotated against IMGT germline references using PyIR, a Python wrapper for IgBLAST v1.9. Reads were removed for weak V/J assignments (E-value above 1e-6), missing CDR3, stop codons, out-of-frame junctions, or ambiguous translated residues. V3J clonotypes were defined as sequences sharing an identical inferred V gene, J gene, and CDR3 amino acid sequence. Percentage overlap between repertoires was calculated by dividing the number of shared unique clonotypes by the size of the smaller repertoire. Richness of each repertoire was evaluated using RTK rarefaction, the Chao1 estimator, and Recon v2.1 estimates of unobserved clonotypes. OLGA was used to compute generation probabilities for all TCRbeta clonotypes that the gDNA method yielded from four donors. TCRdb took this table from immuneACCESS and kept in-frame rearrangements with V and J called. Such tables lack part of the clones; where checked against another copy, unresolved V genes explain under half of the gap, and the rest is unexplained. V and J calls plus clone size are reproduced from that table; the DNA served to infer D and trimming. This sample holds about 2.1 million clones; roughly 95% were observed only once. The ten top clones hold over 1.5% of the sample.

A note on this clone: Its antigen is still unknown. Per-base quality was not reported, and no clone a single base away is much larger than it.

V and J are truncated by 5 bases and 4 bases respectively, leaving an intervening sequence of 9 bases. The CDR3 runs 12 amino acids, cysteine and phenylalanine included. CDR3 DNA is the only sequence kept; it has 36 bases, read in frame from the first base. Via the germline V gene (reference sequence), CDR1 is SEHNR and CDR2 FQNEAQ. For the CD8 naive samples, CD45RO-negative cells were positively selected for CCR7, yielding a CD45RA+CCR7+ population from which TemRA cells were excluded. Donors were healthy HIV-negative adults with no recently reported acute infections or vaccinations. Every donor was a Caucasian adult residing in Nashville, Tennessee, USA. Blood was obtained by leukapheresis, after which PBMCs were separated by Ficoll-Histopaque density gradient centrifugation and cryopreserved in liquid nitrogen vapor phase. Analytical flow cytometry was used to check the purity and quantity of every magnetically sorted T cell population. Each sorted fraction had its genomic DNA isolated and then quantified by UV absorbance on a Nanodrop 2000c.

This TCR came from a young man in good health. Some clones in this sample may be carry-over from other donors' samples. The chain is encoded by TRBV7-9 joined to TRBJ2-7, with a tentative D gene TRBD1 over 6 matching bases. The sequenced material came from naive CD8+ T cells from PBMCs. Explained via the paper, the cell subset or site label denotes: CD45RA+CCR7+. CDR3 sequence: CASSHGQYEQYF. At the DNA level, the sequence is TGTGCCAGCAGCCACGGACAGTACGAGCAGTACTTC. The reference TRBV7-9 and TRBJ2-7 proteins fill in what lies around the CDR3, so the full variable domain reads DTGVSQNPRHKITKRGQNVTFRCDPISEHNRLYWYRQTLGQGPEFLTYFQNEAQLEKSRLLSDRFSAERPKGSFSTLEIQRTEQGDSAMYLCASSHGQYEQYFGPGTRLTVT.